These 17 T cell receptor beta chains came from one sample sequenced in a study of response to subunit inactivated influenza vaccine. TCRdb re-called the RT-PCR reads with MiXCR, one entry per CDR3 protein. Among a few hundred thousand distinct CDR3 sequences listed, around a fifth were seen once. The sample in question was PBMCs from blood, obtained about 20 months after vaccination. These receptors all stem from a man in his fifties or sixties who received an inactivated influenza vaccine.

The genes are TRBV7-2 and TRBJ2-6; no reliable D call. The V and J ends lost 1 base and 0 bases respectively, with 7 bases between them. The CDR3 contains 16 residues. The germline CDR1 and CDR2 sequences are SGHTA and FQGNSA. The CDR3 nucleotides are TGTGCCAGCAGCTTAGTCGAGACCTCTGGGGCCAACGTCCTGACTTTC. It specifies CASSLVETSGANVLTF. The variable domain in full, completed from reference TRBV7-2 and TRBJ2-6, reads GAGVSQSPSNKVTEKGKDVELRCDPISGHTALYWYRQSLGQGLEFLIYFQGNSAPDKSGLPSDRFSAERTGGSVSTLTIQRTQQEDSAVYLCASSLVETSGANVLTFGAGSRLTVL.

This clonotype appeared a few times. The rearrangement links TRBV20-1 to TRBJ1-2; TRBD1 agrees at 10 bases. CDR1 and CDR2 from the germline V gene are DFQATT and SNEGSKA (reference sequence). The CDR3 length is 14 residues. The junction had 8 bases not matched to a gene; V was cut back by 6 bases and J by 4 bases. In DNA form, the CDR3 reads TGCAGTGCCACAGACAGGGGGCTAGGCTATGGCTACACCTTC. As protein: CSATDRGLGYGYTF.

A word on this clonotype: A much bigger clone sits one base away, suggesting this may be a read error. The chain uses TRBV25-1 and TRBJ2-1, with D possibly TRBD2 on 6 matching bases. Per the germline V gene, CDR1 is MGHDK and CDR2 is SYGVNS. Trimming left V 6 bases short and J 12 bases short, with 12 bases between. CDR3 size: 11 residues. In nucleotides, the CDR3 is TGTGCCAGCAGCGGGACTGTTGCGCAGTTCTTC. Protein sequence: CASSGTVAQFF. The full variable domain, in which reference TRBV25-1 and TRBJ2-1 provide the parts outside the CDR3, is EADIYQTPRYLVIGTGKKITLECSQTMGHDKMYWYQQDPGMELHLIHYSYGVNSTEKGDLSSESTVSRIRTEHFPLTLESARPSHTSQYLCASSGTVAQFFGPGTRLTVL.

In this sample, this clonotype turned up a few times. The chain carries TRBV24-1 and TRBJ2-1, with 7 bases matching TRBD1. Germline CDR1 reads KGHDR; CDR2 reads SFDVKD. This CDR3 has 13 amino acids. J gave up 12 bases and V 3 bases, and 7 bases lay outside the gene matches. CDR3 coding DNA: TGTGCCACCAGTGATCCTACGACAGGGCTGCAGTTCTTC. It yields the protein CATSDPTTGLQFF.

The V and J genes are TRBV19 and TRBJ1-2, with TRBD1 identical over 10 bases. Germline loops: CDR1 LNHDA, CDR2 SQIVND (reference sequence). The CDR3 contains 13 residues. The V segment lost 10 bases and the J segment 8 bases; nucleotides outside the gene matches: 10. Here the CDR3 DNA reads TGTGCCATTATGACAGGGGGCGCCGGCGGCTACACCTTC. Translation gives CAIMTGGAGGYTF.

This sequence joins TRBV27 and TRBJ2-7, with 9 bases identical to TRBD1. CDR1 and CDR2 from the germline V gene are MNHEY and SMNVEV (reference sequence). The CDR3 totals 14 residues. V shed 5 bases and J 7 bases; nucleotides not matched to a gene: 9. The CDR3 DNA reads TGTGCCAGCAGTCCGGGACAGGGTTTCGGTGAGCAGTACTTC. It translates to CASSPGQGFGEQYF.

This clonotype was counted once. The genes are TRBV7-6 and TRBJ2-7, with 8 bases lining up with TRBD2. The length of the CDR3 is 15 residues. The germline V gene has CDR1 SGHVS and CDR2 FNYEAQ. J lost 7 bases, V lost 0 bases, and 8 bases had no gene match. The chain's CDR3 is CASSLATGGGGEQYF. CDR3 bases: TGTGCCAGCAGCTTAGCAACGGGAGGGGGAGGAGAGCAGTACTTC.

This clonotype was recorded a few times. CDR3 region: CSASPRDGYTF. The DNA for the CDR3 is TGCAGTGCTAGCCCCAGGGATGGCTACACCTTC. The chain combines TRBV20-1 with TRBJ1-2, with a weak D call TRBD1 (5 bases). The CDR3 extends over 11 amino acids. Looked up from germline, CDR1 is DFQATT and CDR2 is SNEGSKA (reference sequence). With 3 bases removed from V and 6 bases from J, the gap between germline ends came to 8 bases.

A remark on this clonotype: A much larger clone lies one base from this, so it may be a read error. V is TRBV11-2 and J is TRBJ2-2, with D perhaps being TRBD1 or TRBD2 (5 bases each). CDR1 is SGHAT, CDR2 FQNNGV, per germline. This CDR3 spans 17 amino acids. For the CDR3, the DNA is TGTGCCAGCAGCTTATCCCTTGCAGGGAGAATCACCGGGGAGCTGTTATTT. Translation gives CASSLSLAGRITGELLF.

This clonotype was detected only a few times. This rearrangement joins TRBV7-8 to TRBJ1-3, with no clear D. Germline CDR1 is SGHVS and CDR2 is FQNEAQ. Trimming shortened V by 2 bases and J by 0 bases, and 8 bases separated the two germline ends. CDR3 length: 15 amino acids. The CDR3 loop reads CASSLLGDSGNTIYF. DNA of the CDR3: TGTGCCAGCAGCTTATTGGGAGACTCTGGAAACACCATATATTTT. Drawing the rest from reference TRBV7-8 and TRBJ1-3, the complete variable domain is GAGVSQSPRYKVAKRGQDVALRCDPISGHVSLFWYQQALGQGPEFLTYFQNEAQLDKSGLPSDRFFAERPEGSVSTLKIQRTQQEDSAVYLCASSLLGDSGNTIYFGEGSWLTVV.

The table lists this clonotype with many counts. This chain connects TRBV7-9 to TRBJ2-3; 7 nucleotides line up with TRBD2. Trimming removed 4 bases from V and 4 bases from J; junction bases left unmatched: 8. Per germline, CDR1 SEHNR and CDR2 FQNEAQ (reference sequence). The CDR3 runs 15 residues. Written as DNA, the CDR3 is TGTGCCAGCAGCTCCCCAGCGGGAACAGCAGATACGCAGTATTTT. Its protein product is CASSSPAGTADTQYF.

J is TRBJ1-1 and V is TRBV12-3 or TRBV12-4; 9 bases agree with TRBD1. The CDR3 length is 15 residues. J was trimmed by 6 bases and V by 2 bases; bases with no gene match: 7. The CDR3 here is CASSLSGTGIAEAFF. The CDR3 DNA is TGTGCCAGCAGTTTAAGCGGGACAGGGATAGCTGAAGCTTTCTTT.

The CDR3 spells CASSQGQGGADQPQHF. In DNA, the CDR3 is TGTGCCAGCAGCCAAGGACAGGGGGGGGCGGATCAGCCCCAGCATTTT. The rearrangement uses TRBV4-2 and TRBJ1-5; 9 nucleotides agree with TRBD1. The CDR3 consists of 16 residues. Germline V gives CDR1 LGHNA, CDR2 YNFKEQ. With V trimmed by 1 base and J by 5 bases, 6 bases remained unmatched.

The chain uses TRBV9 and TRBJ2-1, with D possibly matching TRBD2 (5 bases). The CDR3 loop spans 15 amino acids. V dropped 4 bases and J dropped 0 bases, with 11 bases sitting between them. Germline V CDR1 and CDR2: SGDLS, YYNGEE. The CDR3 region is CASSKRADSYNEQFF. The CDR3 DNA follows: TGTGCCAGCAGCAAAAGAGCGGACTCCTACAATGAGCAGTTCTTC.

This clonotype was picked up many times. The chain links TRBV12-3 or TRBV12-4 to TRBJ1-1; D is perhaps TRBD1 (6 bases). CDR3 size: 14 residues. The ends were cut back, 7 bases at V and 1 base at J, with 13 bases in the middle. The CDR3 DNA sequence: TGTGCCAGCACCCCCACAGGGAGGAACACTGAAGCTTTCTTT. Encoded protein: CASTPTGRNTEAFF.

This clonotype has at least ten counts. CDR3 sequence: CASSLMTVSNQPQHF. The CDR3 bases are TGTGCCAGCAGTTTAATGACAGTTAGCAATCAGCCCCAGCATTTT. The chain is built from TRBV6-5 and TRBJ1-5; TRBD1 might be the D (5 bases). The CDR3 is 15 residues long. V was cut by 4 bases and J by 0 bases, with 10 bases left in between. CDR1 and CDR2 (germline): MNHEY, SVGAGI.

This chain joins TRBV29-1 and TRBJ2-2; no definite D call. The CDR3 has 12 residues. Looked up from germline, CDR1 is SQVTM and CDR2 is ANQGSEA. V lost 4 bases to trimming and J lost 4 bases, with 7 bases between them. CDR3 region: CSVGPGTGELFF. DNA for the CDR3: TGCAGCGTTGGACCGGGCACCGGGGAGCTGTTTTTT.